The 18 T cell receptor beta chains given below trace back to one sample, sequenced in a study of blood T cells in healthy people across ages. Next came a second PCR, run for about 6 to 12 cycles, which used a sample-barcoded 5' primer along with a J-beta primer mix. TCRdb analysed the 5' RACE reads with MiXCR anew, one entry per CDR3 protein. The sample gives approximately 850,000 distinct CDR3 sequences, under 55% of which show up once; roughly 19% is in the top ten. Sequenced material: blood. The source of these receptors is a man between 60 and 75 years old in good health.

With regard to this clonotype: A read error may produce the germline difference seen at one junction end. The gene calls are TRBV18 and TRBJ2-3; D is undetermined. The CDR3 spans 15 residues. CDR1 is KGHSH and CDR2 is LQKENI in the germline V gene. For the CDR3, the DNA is TGTACCAGCTCACTAATTGTAGAACGAACAGATACGCAGTATTTT. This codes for CTSSLIVERTDTQYF.

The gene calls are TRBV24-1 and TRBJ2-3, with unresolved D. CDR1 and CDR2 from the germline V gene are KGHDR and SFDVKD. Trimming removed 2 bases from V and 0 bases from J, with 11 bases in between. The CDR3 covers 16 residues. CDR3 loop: CATSDSQLGSTDTQYF. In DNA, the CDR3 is TGTGCCACCAGTGATTCGCAGCTGGGAAGCACAGATACGCAGTATTTT.

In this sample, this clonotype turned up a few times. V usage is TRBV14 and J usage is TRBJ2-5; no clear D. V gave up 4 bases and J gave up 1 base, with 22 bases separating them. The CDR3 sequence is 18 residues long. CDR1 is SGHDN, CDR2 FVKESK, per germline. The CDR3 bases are TGTGCCAGCAGCCCGACACATTTTACATTAGCATCCCAAGAGACCCAGTACTTC. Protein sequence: CASSPTHFTLASQETQYF.

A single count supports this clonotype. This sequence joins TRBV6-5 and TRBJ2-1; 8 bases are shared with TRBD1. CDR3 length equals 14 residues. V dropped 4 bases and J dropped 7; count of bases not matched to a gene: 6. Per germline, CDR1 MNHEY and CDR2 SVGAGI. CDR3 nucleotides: TGTGCCAGCAGTTTGCGACAGGGGAAGAATGAGCAGTTCTTC. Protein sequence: CASSLRQGKNEQFF.

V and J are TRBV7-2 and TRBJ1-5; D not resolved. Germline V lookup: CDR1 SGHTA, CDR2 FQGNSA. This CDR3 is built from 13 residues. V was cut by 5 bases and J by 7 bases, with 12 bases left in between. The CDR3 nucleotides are TGTGCCAGCAGCCCACTTGGGAGGCAGCCCCAGCATTTT. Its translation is CASSPLGRQPQHF.

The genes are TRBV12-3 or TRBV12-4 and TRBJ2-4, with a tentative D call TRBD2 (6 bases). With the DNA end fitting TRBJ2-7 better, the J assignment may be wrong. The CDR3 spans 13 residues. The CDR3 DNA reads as TGTGCCAGCAGTTCCTGGACGGGAGACGAGCAGTACTTC. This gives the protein CASSSWTGDEQYF.

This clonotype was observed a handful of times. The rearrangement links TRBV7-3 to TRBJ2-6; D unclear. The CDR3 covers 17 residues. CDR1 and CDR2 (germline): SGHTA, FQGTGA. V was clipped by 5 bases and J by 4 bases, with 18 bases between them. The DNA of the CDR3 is TGTGCCAGCAGCCCCTCTCTGGGGATGAAAGGGGCCAACGTCCTGACTTTC. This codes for CASSPSLGMKGANVLTF.

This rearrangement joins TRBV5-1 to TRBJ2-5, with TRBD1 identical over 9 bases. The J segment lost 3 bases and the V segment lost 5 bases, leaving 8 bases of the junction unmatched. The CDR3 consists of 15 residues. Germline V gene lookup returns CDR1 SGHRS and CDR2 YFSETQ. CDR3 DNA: TGCGCCAGCAGTCCCTGGGGACAGGGAGAAGAGACCCAGTACTTC. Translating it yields CASSPWGQGEETQYF.

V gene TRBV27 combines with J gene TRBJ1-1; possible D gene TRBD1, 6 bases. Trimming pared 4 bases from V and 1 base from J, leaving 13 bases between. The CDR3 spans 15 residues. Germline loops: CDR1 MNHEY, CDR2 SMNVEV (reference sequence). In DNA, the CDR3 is TGTGCCAGCAGTTCCTCCTCGACAGGGAACACTGAAGCTTTCTTT. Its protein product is CASSSSSTGNTEAFF.

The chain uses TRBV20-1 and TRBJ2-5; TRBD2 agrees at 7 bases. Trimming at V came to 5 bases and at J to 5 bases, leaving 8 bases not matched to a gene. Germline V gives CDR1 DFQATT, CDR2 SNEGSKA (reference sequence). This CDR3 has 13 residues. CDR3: CSASQTSWETQYF. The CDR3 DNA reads TGCAGTGCTTCTCAGACTAGCTGGGAGACCCAGTACTTC.

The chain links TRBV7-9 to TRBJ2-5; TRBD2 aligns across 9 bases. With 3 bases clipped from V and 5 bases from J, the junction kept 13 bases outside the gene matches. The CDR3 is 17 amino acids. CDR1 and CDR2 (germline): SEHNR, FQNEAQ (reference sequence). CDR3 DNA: TGTGCCAGCAGCTTTTATTTTTTGCGGGGGGGCTTTGAGACCCAGTACTTC. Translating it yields CASSFYFLRGGFETQYF.

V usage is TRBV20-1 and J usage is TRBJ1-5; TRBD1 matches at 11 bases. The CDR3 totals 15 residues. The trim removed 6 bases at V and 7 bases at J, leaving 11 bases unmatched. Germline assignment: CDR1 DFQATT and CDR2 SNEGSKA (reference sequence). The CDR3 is CSALTRDRGKQPQHF. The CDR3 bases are TGCAGTGCCTTGACCCGGGACAGGGGGAAGCAGCCCCAGCATTTT.

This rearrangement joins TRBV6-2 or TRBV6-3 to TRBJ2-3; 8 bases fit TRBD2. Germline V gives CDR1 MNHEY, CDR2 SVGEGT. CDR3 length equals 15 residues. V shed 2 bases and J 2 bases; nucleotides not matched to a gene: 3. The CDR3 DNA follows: TGTGCCAGCAGTTACACGACTAGCGTCACAGATACGCAGTATTTT. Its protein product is CASSYTTSVTDTQYF.

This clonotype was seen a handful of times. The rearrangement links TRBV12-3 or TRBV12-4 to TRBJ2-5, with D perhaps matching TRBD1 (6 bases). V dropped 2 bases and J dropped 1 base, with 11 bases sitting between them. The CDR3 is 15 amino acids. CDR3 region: CASSLRSTGQETQYF. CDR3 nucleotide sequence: TGTGCCAGCAGTTTACGCTCGACAGGCCAAGAGACCCAGTACTTC.

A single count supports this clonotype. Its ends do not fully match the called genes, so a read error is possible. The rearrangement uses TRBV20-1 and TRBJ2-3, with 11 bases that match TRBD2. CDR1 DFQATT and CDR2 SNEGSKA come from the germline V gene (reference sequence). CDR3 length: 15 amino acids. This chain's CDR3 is CSARDSSGGPDMQYF. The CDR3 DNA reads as TGCAGTGCTAGAGATTCTAGCGGGGGGCCAGATATGCAGTATTTT.

This CDR3 is CSASGGQGDGEQYF. The CDR3 DNA follows: TGCAGTGCTAGTGGGGGACAGGGGGACGGCGAGCAGTACTTC. The gene calls are TRBV20-1 and TRBJ2-7; TRBD1 matches 11 bases. CDR1 DFQATT and CDR2 SNEGSKA come from the germline V gene (reference sequence). The CDR3 is 14 residues long. J lost 6 bases, V lost 3 bases, and 7 bases had no gene match.

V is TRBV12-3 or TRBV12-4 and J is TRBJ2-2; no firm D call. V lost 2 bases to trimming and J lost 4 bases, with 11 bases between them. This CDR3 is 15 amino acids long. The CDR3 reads CASSLFGLITGELFF. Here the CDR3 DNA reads TGTGCCAGCAGTTTATTTGGGCTTATCACCGGGGAGCTGTTTTTT.

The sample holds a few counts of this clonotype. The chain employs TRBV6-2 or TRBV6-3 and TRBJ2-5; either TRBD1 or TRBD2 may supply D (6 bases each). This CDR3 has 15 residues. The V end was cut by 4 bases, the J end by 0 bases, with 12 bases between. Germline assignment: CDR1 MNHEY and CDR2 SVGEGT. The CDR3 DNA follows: TGTGCCAGCAGTTCGGGGGCGAAGGACCAAGAGACCCAGTACTTC. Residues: CASSSGAKDQETQYF.